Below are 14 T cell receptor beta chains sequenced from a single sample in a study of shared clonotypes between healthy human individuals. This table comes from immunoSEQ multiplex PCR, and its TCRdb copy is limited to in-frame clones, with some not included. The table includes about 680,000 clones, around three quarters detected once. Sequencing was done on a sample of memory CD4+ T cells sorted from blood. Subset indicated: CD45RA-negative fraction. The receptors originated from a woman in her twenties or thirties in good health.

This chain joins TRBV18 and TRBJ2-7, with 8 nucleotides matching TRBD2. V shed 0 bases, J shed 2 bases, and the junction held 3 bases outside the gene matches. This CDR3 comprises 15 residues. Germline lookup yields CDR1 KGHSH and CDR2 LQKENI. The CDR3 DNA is TGTGCCAGCTCACCACCGGGACTAGGCCCCTACGAGCAGTACTTC. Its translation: CASSPPGLGPYEQYF.

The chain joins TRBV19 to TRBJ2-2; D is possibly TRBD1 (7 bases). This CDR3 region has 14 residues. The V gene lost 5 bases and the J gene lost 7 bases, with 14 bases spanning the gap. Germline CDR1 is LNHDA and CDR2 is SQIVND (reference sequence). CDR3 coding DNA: TGTGCCAGTAGTTTTAACAGGGGACTCGGGGAGCTGTTTTTT. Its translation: CASSFNRGLGELFF.

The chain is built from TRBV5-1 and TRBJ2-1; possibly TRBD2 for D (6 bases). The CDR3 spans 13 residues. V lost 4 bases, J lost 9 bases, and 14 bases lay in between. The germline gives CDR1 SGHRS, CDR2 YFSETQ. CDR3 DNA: TGCGCCAGCAGCCTCCGACTGGGAGGTGAGCAGTTCTTC. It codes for CASSLRLGGEQFF. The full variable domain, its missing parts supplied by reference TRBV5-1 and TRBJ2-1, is KAGVTQTPRYLIKTRGQQVTLSCSPISGHRSVSWYQQTPGQGLQFLFEYFSETQRNKGNFPGRFSGRQFSNSRSEMNVSTLELGDSALYLCASSLRLGGEQFFGPGTRLTVL.

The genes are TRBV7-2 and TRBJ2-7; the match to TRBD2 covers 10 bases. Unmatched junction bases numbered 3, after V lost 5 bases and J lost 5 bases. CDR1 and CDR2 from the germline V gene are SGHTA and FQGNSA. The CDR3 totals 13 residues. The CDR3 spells CASSRGLANEQYF. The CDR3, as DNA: TGTGCCAGCAGCCGGGGACTAGCGAACGAGCAGTACTTC.

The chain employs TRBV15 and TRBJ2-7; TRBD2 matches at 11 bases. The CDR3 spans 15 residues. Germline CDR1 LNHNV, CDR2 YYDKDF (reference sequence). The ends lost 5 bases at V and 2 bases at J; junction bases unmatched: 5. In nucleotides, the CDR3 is TGTGCCACCAGCCCGGGACTAGCGGAAACCTACGAGCAGTACTTC. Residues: CATSPGLAETYEQYF.

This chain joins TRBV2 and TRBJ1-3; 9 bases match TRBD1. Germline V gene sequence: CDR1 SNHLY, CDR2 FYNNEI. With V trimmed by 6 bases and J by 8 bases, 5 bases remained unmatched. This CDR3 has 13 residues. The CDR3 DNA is TGTGCCAGCAGGGGGGACAGGGATGACACCATATATTTT. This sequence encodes CASRGDRDDTIYF.

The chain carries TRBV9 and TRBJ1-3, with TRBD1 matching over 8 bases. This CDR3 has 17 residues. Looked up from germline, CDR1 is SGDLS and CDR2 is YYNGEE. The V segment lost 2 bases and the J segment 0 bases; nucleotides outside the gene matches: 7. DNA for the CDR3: TGTGCCAGCAGCGTTCGGGGACAGGCAGGCTCTGGAAACACCATATATTTT. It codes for CASSVRGQAGSGNTIYF. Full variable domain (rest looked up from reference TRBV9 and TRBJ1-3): DSGVTQTPKHLITATGQRVTLRCSPRSGDLSVYWYQQSLDQGLQFLIQYYNGEERAKGNILERFSAQQFPDLHSELNLSSLELGDSALYFCASSVRGQAGSGNTIYFGEGSWLTVV.

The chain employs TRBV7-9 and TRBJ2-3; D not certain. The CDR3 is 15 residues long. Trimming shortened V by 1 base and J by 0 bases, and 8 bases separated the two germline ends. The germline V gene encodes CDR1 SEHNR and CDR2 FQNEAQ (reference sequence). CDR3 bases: TGTGCCAGCAGCTTAGGCGTAGATAGCACAGATACGCAGTATTTT. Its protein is CASSLGVDSTDTQYF.

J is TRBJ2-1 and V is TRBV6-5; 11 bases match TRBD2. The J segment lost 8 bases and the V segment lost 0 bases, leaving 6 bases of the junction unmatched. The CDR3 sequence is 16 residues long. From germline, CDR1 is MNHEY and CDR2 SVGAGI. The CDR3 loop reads CASSYSSASGRYEQFF. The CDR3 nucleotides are TGTGCCAGCAGTTACTCGTCGGCTAGCGGGAGGTATGAGCAGTTCTTC.

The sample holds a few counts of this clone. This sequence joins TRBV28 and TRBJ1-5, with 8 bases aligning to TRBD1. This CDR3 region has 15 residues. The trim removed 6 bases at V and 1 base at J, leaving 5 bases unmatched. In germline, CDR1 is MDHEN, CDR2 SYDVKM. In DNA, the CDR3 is TGTGCCAGCAGGGAGCAGGGGGCGAGCAATCAGCCCCAGCATTTT. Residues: CASREQGASNQPQHF.

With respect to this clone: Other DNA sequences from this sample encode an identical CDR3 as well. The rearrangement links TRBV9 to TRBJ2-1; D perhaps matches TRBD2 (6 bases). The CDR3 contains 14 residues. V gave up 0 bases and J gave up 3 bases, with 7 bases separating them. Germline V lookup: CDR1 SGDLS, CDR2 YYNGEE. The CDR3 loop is CASSVAGSYNEQFF. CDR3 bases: TGTGCCAGCAGCGTAGCCGGGAGCTACAATGAGCAGTTCTTC. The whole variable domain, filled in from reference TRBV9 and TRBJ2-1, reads DSGVTQTPKHLITATGQRVTLRCSPRSGDLSVYWYQQSLDQGLQFLIQYYNGEERAKGNILERFSAQQFPDLHSELNLSSLELGDSALYFCASSVAGSYNEQFFGPGTRLTVL.

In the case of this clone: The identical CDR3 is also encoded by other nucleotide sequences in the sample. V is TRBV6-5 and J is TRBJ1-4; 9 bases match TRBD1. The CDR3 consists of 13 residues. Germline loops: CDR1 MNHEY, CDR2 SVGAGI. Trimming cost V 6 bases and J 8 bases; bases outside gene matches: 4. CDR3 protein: CASSRQGVEKLFF. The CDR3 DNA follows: TGTGCCAGCAGCAGACAGGGGGTGGAAAAACTGTTTTTT.

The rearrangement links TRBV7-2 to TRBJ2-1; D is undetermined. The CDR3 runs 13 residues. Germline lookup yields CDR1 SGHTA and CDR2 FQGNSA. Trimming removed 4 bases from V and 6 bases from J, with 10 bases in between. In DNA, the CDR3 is TGTGCCAGCAGCTCCTACCACTTCAATGAGCAGTTCTTC. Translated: CASSSYHFNEQFF.

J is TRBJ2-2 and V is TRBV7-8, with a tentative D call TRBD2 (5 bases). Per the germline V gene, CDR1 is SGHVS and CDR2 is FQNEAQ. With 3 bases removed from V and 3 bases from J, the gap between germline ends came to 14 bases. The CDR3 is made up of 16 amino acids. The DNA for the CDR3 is TGTGCCAGCAGCTTCGACCCGAGCGGATACACCGGGGAGCTGTTTTTT. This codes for CASSFDPSGYTGELFF.